This TCR beta chain was identified in a study of T cells after yellow fever vaccination. MiXCR, run by TCRdb on the 5' RACE reads, gives a single entry per CDR3 protein. The table includes roughly 500,000 distinct CDR3 sequences, about 19% detected once. Germline lookup yields CDR1 DFQATT and CDR2 SNEGSKA (reference sequence). This CDR3 is 15 amino acids long. V was trimmed by 1 base and J by 2 bases, leaving 15 bases between them. The chain carries TRBV20-1 and TRBJ2-7; no firm D call. Sequenced material: PBMCs, taken 15 days after the yellow fever booster vaccination. This TCR was recovered from a man aged 25 to 40 who received the YFV17D yellow fever vaccine. The CDR3 loop reads CSARAPRLGAYEQYF. The CDR3 DNA reads TGCAGTGCTAGAGCCCCCAGGCTTGGGGCCTACGAGCAGTACTTC.